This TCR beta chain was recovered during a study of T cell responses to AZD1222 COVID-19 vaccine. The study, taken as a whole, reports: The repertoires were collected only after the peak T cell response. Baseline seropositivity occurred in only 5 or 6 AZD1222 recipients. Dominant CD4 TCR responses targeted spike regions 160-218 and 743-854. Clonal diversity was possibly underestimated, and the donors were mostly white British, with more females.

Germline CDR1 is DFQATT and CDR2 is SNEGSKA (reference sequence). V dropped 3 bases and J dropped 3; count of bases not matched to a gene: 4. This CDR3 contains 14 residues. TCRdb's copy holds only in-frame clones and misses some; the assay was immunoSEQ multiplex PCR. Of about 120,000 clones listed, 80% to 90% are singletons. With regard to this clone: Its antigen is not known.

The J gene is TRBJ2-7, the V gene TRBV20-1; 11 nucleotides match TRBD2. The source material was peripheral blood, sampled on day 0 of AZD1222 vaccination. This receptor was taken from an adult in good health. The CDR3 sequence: CSASAGTSGYEQYF. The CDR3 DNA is TGCAGTGCTAGTGCCGGGACTAGCGGCTACGAGCAGTACTTC.